A selection of T cell receptor beta chains follows, all from one sample in a study of blood T cell repertoires in COVID-19. Measured with immunoSEQ multiplex PCR; TCRdb has only the in-frame clones, and not every one. The table includes some 66,000 clones, about 91% detected once. The sequenced sample consisted of peripheral blood. Every receptor here comes from a human donor in a cohort sampled during active COVID-19. Each CDR3 is given with its conserved first and last residue. Clone size is stated in some rows and not others, as once, few, many or a class when expanded.

size,J,length,V,CDR3
NA,TRBJ2-7,14,TRBV11-2,CASSLGGLNYEQYF
NA,TRBJ1-2,12,TRBV19,CASKLSGGGYTF
NA,TRBJ1-2,12,TRBV7-9,CASSLQDWGYTF
NA,TRBJ1-2,16,TRBV5-4,CASSLPRQGPNYGYTF
NA,TRBJ2-2,16,TRBV3-1/TRBV3-2,CASSQESGVGTGELFF
NA,TRBJ2-1,17,TRBV10-1,CASSESSASGGYNEQFF
once,TRBJ1-2,12,TRBV6-5,CASSYVGDGYTF
once,TRBJ2-5,14,TRBV5-1,CASSLRFVGETQYF
NA,TRBJ2-2,15,TRBV5-1,CASSSGQGGTGELFF
NA,TRBJ2-3,15,TRBV29-1,CSVGLAGTSTDTQYF
NA,TRBJ2-7,13,TRBV27,CASKLGHAYEQYF
NA,TRBJ2-2,15,TRBV15,CATSPEGTRTGELFF
once,TRBJ2-1,16,TRBV28,CASSQTSGRASSEQFF
NA,TRBJ1-1,13,TRBV6-6,CASSYDRNTEAFF
NA,TRBJ2-7,15,TRBV5-5,CASSYSTGAVYEQYF
NA,TRBJ2-2,16,TRBV3-1/TRBV3-2,CASSQDRDSGTGELFF
NA,TRBJ2-1,15,TRBV11-2,CASSFSGRAGNEQFF
NA,TRBJ2-3,14,TRBV28,CASCQTGFGDTQYF
NA,TRBJ2-1,17,TRBV29-1,CSVLPGGREGLYNEQFF
NA,TRBJ2-2,14,TRBV3-1/TRBV3-2,CASSQAGAGGELFF
NA,TRBJ1-1,13,TRBV2,CASSLRQVGEAFF
NA,TRBJ2-1,13,TRBV6-2/TRBV6-3,CATSGRRADEQFF
NA,TRBJ1-5,16,TRBV7-2,CASSSPGQDSNQPQHF
NA,TRBJ2-1,16,TRBV7-2,CASSLMGTSHYNEQFF
NA,TRBJ2-7,14,TRBV7-8,CASSLLTGGYEQYF
NA,TRBJ2-3,15,TRBV15,CATSRDRERGDTQYF
few,TRBJ1-6,14,TRBV10-2,CASTGEFVNSPLHF
NA,TRBJ2-7,11,TRBV11-2,CASSTAYEQYF
NA,TRBJ2-7,14,TRBV6-1,CASSEGGVSYEQYF
NA,TRBJ1-1,15,TRBV19,CASSITSGTGKLAFF
NA,TRBJ1-1,16,TRBV3-1/TRBV3-2,CASSGGFTLMNTEAFF
few,TRBJ1-3,15,TRBV5-5,CASSFLGGPGNTIYF
NA,TRBJ2-7,14,TRBV7-2,CASSPDRGGYEQYF
NA,TRBJ2-3,13,TRBV9,CASSVEQGNTQYF
NA,TRBJ1-6,13,TRBV7-9,CASSQTGNSPLHF
once,TRBJ2-1,17,TRBV18,CASSPPPHERGYNEQFF
NA,TRBJ2-1,15,TRBV30,CAWSSFAGGPDEQFF
NA,TRBJ1-1,17,TRBV3-1/TRBV3-2,CASSQDLPFDRDTEAFF
NA,TRBJ2-6,14,TRBV5-1,CASTPYSGANVLTF
NA,TRBJ2-3,14,TRBV5-4,CASSFGGGTDTQYF
NA,TRBJ2-2,15,TRBV18,CASSPPLAYTGELFF
NA,TRBJ2-1,13,TRBV5-4,CASSPGAAGEQFF
NA,TRBJ2-3,13,TRBV19,CASSIAYTDTQYF